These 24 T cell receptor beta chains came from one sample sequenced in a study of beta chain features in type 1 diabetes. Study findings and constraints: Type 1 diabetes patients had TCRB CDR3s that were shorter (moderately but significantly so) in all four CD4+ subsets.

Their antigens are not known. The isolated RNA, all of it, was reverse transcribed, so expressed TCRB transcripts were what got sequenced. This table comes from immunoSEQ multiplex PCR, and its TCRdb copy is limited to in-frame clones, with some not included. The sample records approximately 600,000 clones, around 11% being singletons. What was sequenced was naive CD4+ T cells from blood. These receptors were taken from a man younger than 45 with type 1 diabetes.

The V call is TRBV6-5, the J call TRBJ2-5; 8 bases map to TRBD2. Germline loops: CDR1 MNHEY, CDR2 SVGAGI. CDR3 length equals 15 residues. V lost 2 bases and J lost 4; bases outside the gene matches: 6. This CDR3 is CASSYTNGGVETQYF. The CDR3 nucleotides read TGTGCCAGCAGTTACACGAACGGGGGGGTAGAGACCCAGTACTTC.

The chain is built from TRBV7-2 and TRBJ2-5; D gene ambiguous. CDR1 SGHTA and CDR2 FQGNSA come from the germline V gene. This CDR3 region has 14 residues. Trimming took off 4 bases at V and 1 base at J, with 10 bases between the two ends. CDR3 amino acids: CASSSGPSQETQYF. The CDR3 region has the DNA TGTGCCAGCAGCTCCGGGCCATCCCAAGAGACCCAGTACTTC.

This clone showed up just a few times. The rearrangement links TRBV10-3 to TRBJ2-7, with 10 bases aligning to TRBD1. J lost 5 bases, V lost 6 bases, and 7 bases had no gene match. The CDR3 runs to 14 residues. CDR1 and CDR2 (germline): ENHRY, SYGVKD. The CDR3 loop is CAISPGTGVNEQYF. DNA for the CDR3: TGTGCCATCAGCCCCGGGACAGGGGTTAACGAGCAGTACTTC.

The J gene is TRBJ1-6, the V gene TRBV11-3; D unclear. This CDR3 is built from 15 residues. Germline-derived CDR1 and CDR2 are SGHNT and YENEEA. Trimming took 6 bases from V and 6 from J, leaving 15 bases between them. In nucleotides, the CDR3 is TGTGCCAGCAGTTCTGGGTATGGCAGTAATTCACCCCTCCACTTT. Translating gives CASSSGYGSNSPLHF.

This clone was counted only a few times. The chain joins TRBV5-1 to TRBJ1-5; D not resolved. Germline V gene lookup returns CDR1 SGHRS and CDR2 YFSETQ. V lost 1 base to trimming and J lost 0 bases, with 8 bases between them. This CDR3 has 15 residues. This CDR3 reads CASSLWGDSNQPQHF. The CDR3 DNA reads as TGCGCCAGCAGCTTGTGGGGTGATAGCAATCAGCCCCAGCATTTT.

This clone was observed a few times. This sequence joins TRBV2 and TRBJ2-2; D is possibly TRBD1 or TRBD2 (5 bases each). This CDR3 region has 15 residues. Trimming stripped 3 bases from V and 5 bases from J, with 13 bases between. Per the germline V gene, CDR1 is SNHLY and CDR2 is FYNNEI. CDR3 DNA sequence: TGTGCCAGCAGTGAGGGGCTAGCCCGTACCGGGGAGCTGTTTTTT. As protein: CASSEGLARTGELFF.

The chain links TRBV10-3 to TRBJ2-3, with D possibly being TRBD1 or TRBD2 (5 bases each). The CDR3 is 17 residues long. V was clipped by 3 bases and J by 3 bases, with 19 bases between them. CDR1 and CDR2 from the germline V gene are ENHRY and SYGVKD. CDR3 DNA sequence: TGTGCCATCAGTGATATTACGGGGCGAGGTGTGACAGATACGCAGTATTTT. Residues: CAISDITGRGVTDTQYF.

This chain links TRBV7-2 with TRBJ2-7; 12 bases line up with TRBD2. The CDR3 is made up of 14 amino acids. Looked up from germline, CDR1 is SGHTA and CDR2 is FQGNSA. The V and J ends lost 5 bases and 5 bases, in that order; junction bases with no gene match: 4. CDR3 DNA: TGTGCCAGCAGCATAGGACTAGCGGGGAACGAGCAGTACTTC. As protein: CASSIGLAGNEQYF. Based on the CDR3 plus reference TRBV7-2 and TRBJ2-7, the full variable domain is GAGVSQSPSNKVTEKGKDVELRCDPISGHTALYWYRQSLGQGLEFLIYFQGNSAPDKSGLPSDRFSAERTGGSVSTLTIQRTQQEDSAVYLCASSIGLAGNEQYFGPGTRLTVT.

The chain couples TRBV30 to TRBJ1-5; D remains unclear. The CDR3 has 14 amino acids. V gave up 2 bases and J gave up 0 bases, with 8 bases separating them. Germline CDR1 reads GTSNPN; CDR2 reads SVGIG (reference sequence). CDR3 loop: CAWSPEYSNQPQHF. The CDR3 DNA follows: TGTGCCTGGAGTCCAGAATATAGCAATCAGCCCCAGCATTTT.

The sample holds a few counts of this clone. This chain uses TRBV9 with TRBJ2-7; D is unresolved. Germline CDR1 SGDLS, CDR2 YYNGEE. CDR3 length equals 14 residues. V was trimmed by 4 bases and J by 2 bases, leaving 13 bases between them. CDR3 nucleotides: TGTGCCAGCAGCAGCCCGTCCCTCACCTACGAGCAGTACTTC. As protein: CASSSPSLTYEQYF.

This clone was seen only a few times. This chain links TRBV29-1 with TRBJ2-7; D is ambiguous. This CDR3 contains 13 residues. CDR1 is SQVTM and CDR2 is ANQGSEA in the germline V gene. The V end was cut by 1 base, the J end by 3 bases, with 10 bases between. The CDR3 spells CSVEATQGYEQYF. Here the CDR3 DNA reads TGCAGCGTTGAAGCGACTCAAGGCTACGAGCAGTACTTC.

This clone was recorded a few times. CDR3 DNA: TGTGCCTGGAGTGTAGTTCGTGGCTACACCTTC. Its translation is CAWSVVRGYTF. The V call is TRBV30, the J call TRBJ1-2; D call uncertain. CDR1 is GTSNPN, CDR2 SVGIG, per germline (reference sequence). V was trimmed by 0 bases and J by 7 bases, leaving 6 bases between them. This CDR3 is 11 amino acids long.

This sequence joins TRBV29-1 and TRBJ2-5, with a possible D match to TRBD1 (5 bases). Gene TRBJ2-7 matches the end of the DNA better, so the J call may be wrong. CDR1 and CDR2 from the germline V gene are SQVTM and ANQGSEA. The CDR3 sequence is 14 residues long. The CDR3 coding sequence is TGCAGCGTGCGCAGGGTGAGCCCCGGCGACGAGCAGTACTTC. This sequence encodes CSVRRVSPGDEQYF.

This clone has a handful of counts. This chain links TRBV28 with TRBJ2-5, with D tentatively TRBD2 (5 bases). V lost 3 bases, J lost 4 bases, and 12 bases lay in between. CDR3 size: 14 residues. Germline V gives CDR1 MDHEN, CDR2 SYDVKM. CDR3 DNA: TGTGCCAGCAGTTTCAGCGGACGGGGAGAGACCCAGTACTTC. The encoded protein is CASSFSGRGETQYF.

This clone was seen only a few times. CDR3 protein: CASSLTGRNSPLHF. DNA for the CDR3: TGTGCCAGCAGCTTGACGGGACGTAATTCACCCCTCCACTTT. The V gene is TRBV5-4, the J gene TRBJ1-6; weak D call: TRBD1 (5 bases). Germline lookup yields CDR1 SGHNT and CDR2 YYREEE (reference sequence). Trimming pared 1 base from V and 6 bases from J, leaving 8 bases between. This CDR3 is built from 14 residues.

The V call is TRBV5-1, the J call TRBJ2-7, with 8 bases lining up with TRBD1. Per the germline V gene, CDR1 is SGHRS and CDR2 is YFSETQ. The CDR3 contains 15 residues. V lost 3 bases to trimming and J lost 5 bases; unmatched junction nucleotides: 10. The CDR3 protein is CASSSRQGPEHEQYF. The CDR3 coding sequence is TGCGCCAGCAGCTCTAGACAGGGGCCCGAACACGAGCAGTACTTC.

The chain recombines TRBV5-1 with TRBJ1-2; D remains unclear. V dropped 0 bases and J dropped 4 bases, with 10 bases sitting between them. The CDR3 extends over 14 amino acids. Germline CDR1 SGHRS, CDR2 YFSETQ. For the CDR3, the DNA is TGCGCCAGCAGCTTGGGCGGCAGTACCTATGGCTACACCTTC. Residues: CASSLGGSTYGYTF.

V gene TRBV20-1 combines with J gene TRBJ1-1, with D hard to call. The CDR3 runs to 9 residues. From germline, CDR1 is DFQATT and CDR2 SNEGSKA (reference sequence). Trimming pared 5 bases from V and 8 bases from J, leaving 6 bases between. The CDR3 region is CSALWEAFF. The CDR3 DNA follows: TGCAGTGCTCTATGGGAAGCTTTCTTT.

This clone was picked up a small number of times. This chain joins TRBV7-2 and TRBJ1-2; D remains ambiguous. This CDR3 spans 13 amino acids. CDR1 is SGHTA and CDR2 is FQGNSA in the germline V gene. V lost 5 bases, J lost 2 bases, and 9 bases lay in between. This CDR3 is CASSPDINYGYTF. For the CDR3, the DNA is TGTGCCAGCAGCCCCGACATCAACTATGGCTACACCTTC.

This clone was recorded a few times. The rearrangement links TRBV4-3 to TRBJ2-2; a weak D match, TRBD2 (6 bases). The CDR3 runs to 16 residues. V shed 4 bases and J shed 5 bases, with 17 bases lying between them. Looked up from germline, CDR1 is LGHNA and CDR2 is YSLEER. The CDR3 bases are TGCGCCAGCAGCCTCGAGAGGAGGGCCGAGACCGGGGAGCTGTTTTTT. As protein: CASSLERRAETGELFF.

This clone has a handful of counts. The CDR3 here is CASRREGLRNYGYTF. The CDR3 DNA is TGTGCCAGCAGGAGAGAGGGTCTACGAAACTATGGCTACACCTTC. The V and J genes are TRBV2 and TRBJ1-2, with D hard to call. Germline-derived CDR1 and CDR2 are SNHLY and FYNNEI. Trimming pared 6 bases from V and 2 bases from J, leaving 16 bases between. This CDR3 contains 15 residues.

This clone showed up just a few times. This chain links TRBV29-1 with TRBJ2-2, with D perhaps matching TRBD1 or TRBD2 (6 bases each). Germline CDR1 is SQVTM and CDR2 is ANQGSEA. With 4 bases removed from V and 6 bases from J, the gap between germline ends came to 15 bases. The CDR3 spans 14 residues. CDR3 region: CSVVAQGGAGELFF. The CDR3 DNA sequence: TGCAGCGTTGTCGCACAGGGAGGAGCCGGGGAGCTGTTTTTT.

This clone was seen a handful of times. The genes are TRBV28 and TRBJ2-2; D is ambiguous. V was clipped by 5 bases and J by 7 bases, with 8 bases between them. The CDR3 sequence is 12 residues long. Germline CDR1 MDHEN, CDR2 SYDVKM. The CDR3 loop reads CASSAEDGELFF. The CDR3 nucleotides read TGTGCCAGCAGTGCAGAGGACGGGGAGCTGTTTTTT.

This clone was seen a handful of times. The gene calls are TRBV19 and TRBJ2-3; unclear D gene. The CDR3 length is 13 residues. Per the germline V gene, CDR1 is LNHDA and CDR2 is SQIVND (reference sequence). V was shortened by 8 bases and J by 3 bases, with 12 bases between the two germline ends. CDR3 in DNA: TGTGCCAGTTCGGAGCATGCAACAGATACGCAGTATTTT. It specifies CASSEHATDTQYF.